This T cell receptor (beta chain) stems from a study of T cell responses to AZD1222 COVID-19 vaccine. About this clone itself: Antigen: not known.

Trimming removed 1 base from V and 5 bases from J; junction bases left unmatched: 6. CDR1 is LGHNA, CDR2 YNFKEQ, per germline. CDR3 length: 17 residues. The method was immunoSEQ multiplex PCR; TCRdb's version includes in-frame clones alone and lacks a portion of them. The profile shows 95,000 to 150,000 clones, roughly nine tenths of them singletons. Study-level findings and limits: The donor group comprised mostly white British people and more females; the analysis possibly underestimated clonal diversity. Targeting of unmutated variant regions was reportedly seen in nearly half of spike-specific TCRs.

This chain links TRBV4-2 with TRBJ2-2; 11 bases map to TRBD2. Source: peripheral blood, taken 28 days after the second AZD1222 dose. The receptor's source is an adult who received the AZD1222 COVID-19 vaccine. The CDR3 loop reads CASSQVEIAGGTGELFF. The CDR3 region has the DNA TGTGCCAGCAGCCAAGTGGAAATAGCGGGGGGGACCGGGGAGCTGTTTTTT.